Sequencing of this TCR beta chain was carried out in a study of blood T cell repertoires in COVID-19 (dated by TCRdb to 2020 to 2022). Background on the whole study: Samples covering the acute and convalescent phases of COVID-19 were provided by collaborators in the United States, Italy and Spain. Sample metadata almost always included a de-identified subject ID, COVID-19 status, age in years and sex. Samples were obtained from the ongoing ImmuneRACE study (first 160 participants) and from roughly 1,300 subjects provided by 6 global collaborators. The material from the prospective study consisted of cDNA or gDNA derived from T cells, B-cell-depleted T cells, or PBMCs. Subjects who had been exposed to COVID-19, were actively infected with it, or had recovered from it provided the deeply sampled blood TCRbeta repertoires that made up the dataset. The repertoires were made available in a free public database intended to serve as a resource for research on the immune response to SARS-CoV-2. HLA class I and class II types, where available, came from metadata supplied by the sample provider rather than from assay-based typing.

Worth noting for this clone: It lacks a known antigen. Nothing much larger sits one base from this clone, and base qualities are not available.

The full study reports these points: The amount of clinical and demographic metadata varied by source and participant and was provided uncurated.

Taken from cysteine to phenylalanine, the CDR3 has 15 residues. The kept DNA is CDR3 alone, 45 bases in frame from the first base. V is reduced by 3 bases and J by 1 base, leaving a spacing of 12 bases between them. From the germline V gene, CDR1 is LGHNA and CDR2 is YNFKEQ. One collaborating source in Seattle enrolled patients while the patients were actively infected and followed the patients over time throughout the course of disease. Whole blood was collected in K2EDTA tubes by collaborating institutions according to the institutions' own protocols. Collaborator samples were shipped for TCRbeta analysis as frozen whole blood, isolated PBMCs, or DNA extracted from either sample type. TCRbeta CDR3 regions were amplified from genomic DNA using the immunoSEQ Assay, a bias-controlled multiplex PCR. Per the authors' processing: The number of nucleated cells in each sample was estimated by amplification of reference gene primers within the assay. To quantify the absolute abundance of each unique TCRbeta CDR3 rearrangement, sequence reads were collapsed and filtered. For each sample, productive Simpson clonality was calculated by taking the square root of Simpson's diversity index across productive rearrangements. Drawn from immuneACCESS, this table holds only the in-frame rearrangements with V and J called that TCRdb kept. Clones are partly lost; checked studies trace under half to an unresolved V gene and leave the rest unexplained. The DNA was the basis for D and trimming; V, J and clone size are from that table. The table for this sample lists around 370,000 clones; about 90% of them were counted only once. The top ten constitute more than 5.5% of the sample.

The chain links TRBV4-2 with TRBJ1-1; the D gene is unclear. The TCR was taken from a woman in her 70s with COVID-19, enrolled during active disease. The source material was peripheral blood. CDR3 loop: CASSHHKTGNTEAFF. The DNA reads TGTGCCAGCAGCCATCACAAGACGGGGAACACTGAAGCTTTCTTT.